This is a list of T cell receptor beta chains from one sample in a study of cytomegalovirus exposure and HLA in healthy donors. The method was immunoSEQ multiplex PCR; TCRdb's version includes in-frame clones alone and lacks a portion of them. The data contain more than 200,000 clones, about nine tenths of them singletons. The sample taken for sequencing was PBMCs. The receptor set was obtained from a woman in her twenties or thirties in good health and CMV-seronegative. CDR3s include the opening cysteine and the closing phenylalanine or tryptophan. The order of the fields is clone size, J gene, D gene, V gene, CDR3 protein, CDR3 DNA. A D gene is named only where the DNA matches it firmly. The size entry is marked missing in some rows and otherwise reads once, few, many or a size class.

clone size: -; J gene: TRBJ1-1; D gene: -; V gene: TRBV6-5; CDR3 protein: CASSYHPGPDTEAFF; CDR3 DNA: TGTGCCAGCAGTTACCATCCCGGGCCAGACACTGAAGCTTTCTTT
clone size: -; J gene: TRBJ2-5; D gene: -; V gene: TRBV9; CDR3 protein: CASSVGGRETQYF; CDR3 DNA: TGTGCCAGCAGCGTAGGCGGGCGGGAGACCCAGTACTTC
clone size: -; J gene: TRBJ2-3; D gene: TRBD2; V gene: TRBV20-1; CDR3 protein: CSTGTSLVF; CDR3 DNA: TGCAGCACCGGGACTAGCCTCGTTTTT
clone size: -; J gene: TRBJ2-1; D gene: -; V gene: TRBV5-1; CDR3 protein: CASSSNLGNSVNEQFF; CDR3 DNA: TGCGCCAGCAGCAGCAACCTAGGGAATTCGGTCAATGAGCAGTTCTTC
clone size: -; J gene: TRBJ2-5; D gene: -; V gene: TRBV27; CDR3 protein: CASSPSPTETQYF; CDR3 DNA: TGTGCCAGCAGCCCCTCACCTACGGAGACCCAGTACTTC
clone size: -; J gene: TRBJ2-7; D gene: -; V gene: TRBV4-2; CDR3 protein: CASSQDRRGTPYEQYF; CDR3 DNA: TGTGCCAGCAGCCAAGATCGTAGAGGGACCCCCTACGAGCAGTACTTC
clone size: -; J gene: TRBJ2-7; D gene: TRBD2; V gene: TRBV4-1; CDR3 protein: CASSPTSGYEQYF; CDR3 DNA: TGCGCCAGCAGCCCGACTAGCGGCTACGAGCAGTACTTC
clone size: few; J gene: TRBJ1-2; D gene: -; V gene: TRBV6-5; CDR3 protein: CASSLTRTYGYTF; CDR3 DNA: TGTGCCAGCAGTCTGACCAGAACCTATGGCTACACCTTC
clone size: -; J gene: TRBJ1-1; D gene: -; V gene: TRBV6-6; CDR3 protein: CASSRNTGKRTEAFF; CDR3 DNA: TGTGCCAGCAGCCGTAATACAGGGAAGAGGACTGAAGCTTTCTTT
clone size: -; J gene: TRBJ2-7; D gene: TRBD2; V gene: TRBV19; CDR3 protein: CASSLVGSGDSTYEQYF; CDR3 DNA: TGTGCCAGTAGTCTCGTGGGTAGCGGGGACTCAACCTACGAGCAGTACTTC
clone size: -; J gene: TRBJ2-3; D gene: -; V gene: TRBV6-5; CDR3 protein: CATLPPGASGDTQYF; CDR3 DNA: TGTGCCACACTCCCCCCGGGGGCCTCGGGGGATACGCAGTATTTT
clone size: -; J gene: TRBJ2-4; D gene: -; V gene: TRBV19; CDR3 protein: CASSIVGGSQYF; CDR3 DNA: TGTGCCAGTAGTATAGTGGGGGGTTCTCAGTACTTC
clone size: -; J gene: TRBJ2-7; D gene: TRBD1; V gene: TRBV11-2; CDR3 protein: CASSVTGGSGYEQYF; CDR3 DNA: TGTGCCAGCAGCGTAACAGGGGGTTCTGGCTACGAGCAGTACTTC
clone size: -; J gene: TRBJ2-7; D gene: -; V gene: TRBV20-1; CDR3 protein: CSVGTYEQYF; CDR3 DNA: TGCAGTGTCGGGACCTACGAGCAGTACTTC
clone size: -; J gene: TRBJ1-2; D gene: -; V gene: TRBV19; CDR3 protein: CASRSLGSDGYTF; CDR3 DNA: TGTGCCAGTAGGTCCCTGGGATCAGATGGCTACACCTTC
clone size: -; J gene: TRBJ2-5; D gene: TRBD1; V gene: TRBV6-1; CDR3 protein: CASGGQVQETQYF; CDR3 DNA: TGTGCCAGCGGCGGACAGGTCCAAGAGACCCAGTACTTC
clone size: -; J gene: TRBJ2-1; D gene: TRBD1; V gene: TRBV4-1; CDR3 protein: CASSQVLDRVHNEQFF; CDR3 DNA: TGCGCCAGCAGCCAAGTTTTGGACAGGGTGCACAATGAGCAGTTCTTC
clone size: -; J gene: TRBJ2-3; D gene: TRBD2; V gene: TRBV18; CDR3 protein: CASSHPTRTSGSIDTQYF; CDR3 DNA: TGTGCCAGCTCACACCCAACTAGGACTAGCGGGAGTATAGATACGCAGTATTTT
clone size: -; J gene: TRBJ1-4; D gene: -; V gene: TRBV18; CDR3 protein: CASSPSRPGQLGEKLFF; CDR3 DNA: TGTGCCAGCTCACCCTCTAGACCGGGACAACTGGGGGAAAAACTGTTTTTT
clone size: -; J gene: TRBJ2-3; D gene: -; V gene: TRBV27; CDR3 protein: CASSGPSGRGYTDTQYF; CDR3 DNA: TGTGCCAGCAGTGGGCCGTCTGGGCGCGGATATACAGATACGCAGTATTTT
clone size: once; J gene: TRBJ2-1; D gene: -; V gene: TRBV19; CDR3 protein: CASSIFRGSGRPYNEQFF; CDR3 DNA: TGTGCCAGTAGTATTTTCAGAGGGTCTGGGAGACCCTACAATGAGCAGTTCTTC
clone size: -; J gene: TRBJ1-4; D gene: TRBD1; V gene: TRBV5-6; CDR3 protein: CASSSNRGSGEKLFF; CDR3 DNA: TGTGCCAGCAGTTCTAACAGGGGGTCCGGTGAAAAACTGTTTTTT
clone size: -; J gene: TRBJ2-2; D gene: TRBD2; V gene: TRBV6-4; CDR3 protein: CASSVTSGNTGELFF; CDR3 DNA: TGTGCCAGCAGTGTAACTAGCGGGAACACCGGGGAGCTGTTTTTT
clone size: -; J gene: TRBJ2-7; D gene: -; V gene: TRBV27; CDR3 protein: CASSFGPDSPPGEQYF; CDR3 DNA: TGTGCCAGCAGTTTTGGACCCGACAGCCCTCCTGGCGAGCAGTACTTC
clone size: -; J gene: TRBJ2-1; D gene: -; V gene: TRBV2; CDR3 protein: CASSHWGMAGTVYNEQFF; CDR3 DNA: TGTGCCAGCAGTCACTGGGGAATGGCGGGGACCGTCTACAATGAGCAGTTCTTC
clone size: -; J gene: TRBJ2-3; D gene: TRBD1; V gene: TRBV6-4; CDR3 protein: CARILRPYRGRTDTQYF; CDR3 DNA: TGTGCCAGAATCCTCCGTCCCTACAGGGGGCGGACAGATACGCAGTATTTT
clone size: -; J gene: TRBJ2-2; D gene: -; V gene: TRBV6-6; CDR3 protein: CASRTSWGDTGELFF; CDR3 DNA: TGTGCCAGCAGAACGAGTTGGGGGGACACCGGGGAGCTGTTTTTT
clone size: -; J gene: TRBJ2-5; D gene: -; V gene: TRBV28; CDR3 protein: CASTSPVGTGQETQYF; CDR3 DNA: TGTGCCAGCACCTCCCCGGTGGGGACGGGGCAAGAGACCCAGTACTTC
clone size: -; J gene: TRBJ2-3; D gene: -; V gene: TRBV11-2; CDR3 protein: CASSLSILGGTDTQYF; CDR3 DNA: TGTGCCAGCAGCTTATCAATTTTAGGGGGCACAGATACGCAGTATTTT
clone size: -; J gene: TRBJ1-1; D gene: -; V gene: TRBV6-1; CDR3 protein: CASSEWGQGNTEAFF; CDR3 DNA: TGTGCCAGCAGTGAATGGGGGCAAGGTAACACTGAAGCTTTCTTT
clone size: -; J gene: TRBJ2-1; D gene: TRBD1; V gene: TRBV9; CDR3 protein: CASSVGQDRGYNEQFF; CDR3 DNA: TGTGCCAGCAGCGTAGGCCAGGACAGGGGTTACAATGAGCAGTTCTTC
clone size: -; J gene: TRBJ2-1; D gene: TRBD2; V gene: TRBV4-1; CDR3 protein: CASSQDLAPGGGYNEQFF; CDR3 DNA: TGCGCCAGCAGCCAAGATTTGGCTCCGGGAGGGGGTTACAATGAGCAGTTCTTC
clone size: -; J gene: TRBJ2-7; D gene: -; V gene: TRBV11-1; CDR3 protein: CASSLVEYYEQYF; CDR3 DNA: TGTGCCAGCAGCTTAGTCGAGTACTACGAGCAGTACTTC
clone size: once; J gene: TRBJ2-1; D gene: -; V gene: TRBV28; CDR3 protein: CASSPSDSWGEQFF; CDR3 DNA: TGTGCCAGCAGCCCATCCGACAGTTGGGGTGAGCAGTTCTTC
clone size: -; J gene: TRBJ2-2; D gene: TRBD2; V gene: TRBV7-9; CDR3 protein: CASSSLAGVHTGELFF; CDR3 DNA: TGTGCCAGCAGCTCCCTAGCGGGAGTGCACACCGGGGAGCTGTTTTTT
clone size: -; J gene: TRBJ2-2; D gene: -; V gene: TRBV5-1; CDR3 protein: CASSLNSGTGELFF; CDR3 DNA: TGCGCCAGCAGCTTGAACAGCGGGACCGGGGAGCTGTTTTTT
clone size: -; J gene: TRBJ2-1; D gene: TRBD2; V gene: TRBV11-1; CDR3 protein: CASAGREGRNEQFF; CDR3 DNA: TGTGCCAGCGCAGGGCGGGAGGGCCGCAATGAGCAGTTCTTC
clone size: -; J gene: TRBJ2-7; D gene: -; V gene: TRBV15; CDR3 protein: CATSRGRGNYEQYF; CDR3 DNA: TGTGCCACCAGCAGAGGACGGGGGAACTACGAGCAGTACTTC